This T cell receptor (beta chain) emerged from a study of response to subunit inactivated influenza vaccine. V was clipped by 2 bases and J by 7 bases, with 10 bases between them. Germline CDR1 is SGHTA and CDR2 is FQGTGA. CDR3 length: 13 amino acids. In TCRdb, the RT-PCR reads were re-called with MiXCR into one record per CDR3 protein. The data hold approximately 520,000 distinct CDR3 sequences, with roughly 27% observed a single time. This sequence was found in a man between 50 and 59 years old who received an inactivated influenza vaccine. The sample consisted of CD4+ T cells sorted from PBMCs, taken roughly 5 days after vaccination. The rearrangement joins TRBV7-3 to TRBJ2-3, with no clear D. DNA of the CDR3: TGTGCCAGCAGCTTAGCGTCCCGCTATACGCAGTATTTT. Encoded protein: CASSLASRYTQYF.